The clone carrying this T cell receptor (beta chain) was seen ten or more times. Its antigen is as yet unknown. The data were obtained in a study of regulatory T cells in long-lasting Graves disease. Deletions cut 2 bases from V and 10 bases from J, with 12 bases between. CDR1 MNHNS and CDR2 SASEGT come from the germline V gene. This CDR3 comprises 14 residues. Both iRepertoire HTBI primers and Arm-PCR of CDR3 regions were used to build the TCR beta libraries. TCRdb analysed the multiplex PCR reads with MiXCR anew, one entry per CDR3 protein. Here the sample spans 400,000 to 600,000 distinct CDR3 sequences, roughly 21% being singletons. Study observations and caveats: Accuracy may have been reduced by the small sample size.

Time point meaning: persistent/refractory GD, antithyroid drugs over 5 years with positive TRAb. There was RNA extracted from PBMCs, and the TCR library was made from it. The TCR originated in a female donor with Graves disease. The sample was peripheral blood mononuclear cells (PBMCs), taken when the disease was refractory, from a patient treated with antithyroid drugs. The rearrangement links TRBV6-1 to TRBJ1-6; D gene unclear. As DNA, the CDR3 is TGTGCCAGCAGTGAACGCCAGAACGGGTCACCCCTCCACTTT. Protein: CASSERQNGSPLHF.